A selection of T cell receptor beta chains follows, all from one sample in a study of T cell repertoires and HLA-DP antigens. These TCRs' antigens remain unknown. The data were produced by immunoSEQ multiplex PCR, yet TCRdb's version contains in-frame clones alone and is incomplete. Of about 89,000 clones listed, about 89% are singletons. The specimen sequenced was CD4+ T cells from PBMCs. The receptors originated from a man aged 45-65 years in good health and CMV-seronegative. Each CDR3 is given with its conserved first and last residue. D genes are given only for firm matches. The size entry is marked missing in some rows and otherwise reads once, few, many or a size class.

J gene	clone size	V gene	D gene	CDR3 DNA	CDR3 protein
TRBJ2-3	.	TRBV6-1	TRBD2	TGTGCCAGCAGCCGACTAGCGGGGAGCACAGATACGCAGTATTTT	CASSRLAGSTDTQYF
TRBJ1-5	.	TRBV27	.	TGTGCCAGCAGTTTTGCGGGGGCCGGCAATCAGCCCCAGCATTTT	CASSFAGAGNQPQHF
TRBJ1-3	.	TRBV7-2	TRBD1	TGTGCCAGCAGCCCTTGGACAGGGTCTGGAAACACCATATATTTT	CASSPWTGSGNTIYF
TRBJ1-4	.	TRBV25-1	TRBD1	TGTGCCAGCAGTGACACCAGACCGGGACAGGGGTGGGAAAAACTGTTTTTT	CASSDTRPGQGWEKLFF
TRBJ2-7	.	TRBV5-1	.	TGCGCCAGCAGCCTCCCGGGACAAAGCTCCTACGAGCAGTACTTC	CASSLPGQSSYEQYF
TRBJ2-2	.	TRBV30	TRBD2	TGTGCCTGGAGTGTTCTCAGGACTAGCGGTTGGACGAACACCGGGGAGCTGTTTTTT	CAWSVLRTSGWTNTGELFF
TRBJ2-7	.	TRBV2	TRBD1	TGTGCCAGCGCAGGGACAGGTACCTACGAGCAGTACTTC	CASAGTGTYEQYF
TRBJ2-7	once	TRBV30	.	TGTGCTAATTCGGGGGGCCGGGTCGGCCACGAGCAGTACTTC	CANSGGRVGHEQYF
TRBJ2-2	.	TRBV6-6	.	TGTGCCAGCAGTTACAGCGCAGAAGCCGGGGAGCTGTTTTTT	CASSYSAEAGELFF
TRBJ2-2	.	TRBV11-2	TRBD2	TGTGCCAGCAGTATTAGCGGGGGGGCCGCGAATGTCCCCGGGGAGCTGTTTTTT	CASSISGGAANVPGELFF
TRBJ2-1	.	TRBV7-2	TRBD2	TGTGCCAGCAGCTTAGGGCGGGGGGGCAATGAGCAGTTCTTC	CASSLGRGGNEQFF
TRBJ2-3	.	TRBV5-1	TRBD2	TGCGCCAGCAGCAAATCTCTAGCGGGATCTACGCAGTATTTT	CASSKSLAGSTQYF
TRBJ2-1	.	TRBV28	.	TGTGCCAGCAGAATAAGCGGTTACTCCTACAATGAGCAGTTCTTC	CASRISGYSYNEQFF
TRBJ1-6	.	TRBV5-4	.	TGTGCCAGCAGCCCGGCCGGACAGAGGAATTCACCCCTCCACTTT	CASSPAGQRNSPLHF
TRBJ1-5	.	TRBV19	TRBD1	TGTGCCAGCAAAACCGGGACAGGGTTCAATCAGCCCCAGCATTTT	CASKTGTGFNQPQHF
TRBJ2-5	.	TRBV7-8	.	TGTGCCAGCAGCCTGACGGTATTAGGGGTCGGCGAGACCCAGTACTTC	CASSLTVLGVGETQYF
TRBJ1-1	.	TRBV7-2	.	TGTGCCAGCAGCTTAGGTCCCGGACAGCGTGAAGCTTTCTTT	CASSLGPGQREAFF